The 5 T cell receptor beta chains in this list originate from one sample, sequenced in a study of cytomegalovirus exposure and HLA in healthy donors. Assay: immunoSEQ multiplex PCR; the TCRdb copy retains only in-frame clones and omits some. The sample records around 120,000 clones, approximately 88% being singletons. Source material: PBMCs. The receptors shown here come from a woman in her late teens or twenties in good health and CMV-seropositive.

This sequence joins TRBV4-1 and TRBJ1-5; 7 bases are shared with TRBD1. CDR1 and CDR2 from the germline V gene are MGHRA and YSYEKL. V was clipped by 7 bases and J by 3 bases; unmatched bases: 9. The CDR3 length is 15 residues. CDR3 loop: CASTPQGENNQPQHF. The CDR3 DNA sequence: TGCGCCAGCACCCCCCAGGGGGAAAACAATCAGCCCCAGCATTTT.

The V call is TRBV11-2, the J call TRBJ2-7; D gene ambiguous. The CDR3 has 13 residues. V was pared by 3 bases and J by 0 bases, with 6 bases between. From germline, CDR1 is SGHAT and CDR2 FQNNGV. The CDR3 DNA reads as TGTGCCAGCAGCTTCCCGTTCTCCTACGAGCAGTACTTC. As protein: CASSFPFSYEQYF.

The gene calls are TRBV25-1 and TRBJ1-2; 8 bases fit TRBD1. Looked up from germline, CDR1 is MGHDK and CDR2 is SYGVNS. The CDR3 has 12 amino acids. Unmatched junction bases numbered 2, after V lost 5 bases and J lost 6 bases. The CDR3 DNA is TGTGCCAGCAGTCGACAGGGGAATGGCTACACCTTC. This gives the protein CASSRQGNGYTF.

The chain employs TRBV6-6 and TRBJ2-1; D ambiguous. From germline, CDR1 is MNHNY and CDR2 SVGAGI (reference sequence). Trimming stripped 5 bases from V and 6 bases from J, with 14 bases between. CDR3 size: 14 residues. The CDR3 spells CASSLNSRGNEQFF. The CDR3 DNA follows: TGTGCCAGCAGTCTCAACTCTCGTGGCAATGAGCAGTTCTTC.

The table lists this clone with a count of one. CDR3 amino acids: CAWKQGAGYEQYF. The CDR3 DNA reads as TGTGCCTGGAAACAGGGGGCGGGTTACGAGCAGTACTTC. The chain uses TRBV30 and TRBJ2-7; 9 bases align to TRBD1. CDR1 and CDR2 from the germline V gene are GTSNPN and SVGIG (reference sequence). The CDR3 covers 13 residues. Trimming removed 4 bases from V and 4 bases from J; junction bases left unmatched: 5.